The clone carrying this TCR beta chain was observed a few times. This sample was taken from a study of blood T cell repertoires in COVID-19. Original methodology: Amplifying reference gene primers gave estimates of nucleated cell counts. Profiling relied on immunoSEQ multiplex PCR, and the TCRdb table lists in-frame clones only, not all of them. For V, J and clone size, that table is used; D and trimming come from the DNA. The table includes about 140,000 clones, around four fifths detected once. The CDR3 has 17 residues. The J segment lost 0 bases and the V segment lost 7 bases, leaving 10 bases of the junction unmatched. The germline V gene encodes CDR1 KGHDR and CDR2 SFDVKD.

Specimen: peripheral blood. The chain links TRBV24-1 to TRBJ2-1; TRBD2 matches 8 bases. The TCR originated in a woman over 75 with acute or convalescent COVID-19. CDR3 amino acids: CATSDTSGTSSYNEQFF. For the CDR3, the DNA is TGTGCCACCAGCGATACTTCCGGGACTAGCTCCTACAATGAGCAGTTCTTC.